The entry below gives a single T cell receptor beta chain sequence along with its context. The antigen is undetermined. The data stem from a study of cytomegalovirus exposure and HLA in healthy donors. General study findings and limits: TCR beta V segments were, for the most part, productive about 87% or about 30% of the time in an earlier analysis. Cytomegalovirus-associated TCR beta chains were listed, numbering under 200.

PCR was performed using 60 Vbeta and 13 Jbeta primers. Assay: immunoSEQ multiplex PCR; the TCRdb copy retains only in-frame clones and omits some. The sample contains 100,000 to 150,000 clones, over 60% of which appear only once. Germline V gives CDR1 MNHEY, CDR2 SVGAGI. There are 16 residues in the CDR3. This clonotype originated in a male donor in good health and CMV-seropositive. The chain employs TRBV6-5 and TRBJ2-5; 9 nucleotides align to TRBD2. Gene TRBJ2-7 matches the end of the DNA better, so the J call may be wrong. The sequenced material came from PBMCs. CDR3 protein: CASSYSRLAGLYEQYF. CDR3 nucleotides: TGTGCCAGCAGTTACTCGCGGCTAGCGGGACTCTACGAGCAGTACTTC.